These 6 T cell receptor beta chains were sequenced from one sample in a study of regulatory T cells in long-lasting Graves disease. Regarding time point: newly diagnosed GD, antithyroid drugs for less than 3 months. Extracted RNA from PBMCs served as the source of the TCR library. Investigators prepared the TCR beta libraries by applying iRepertoire HTBI primers and Arm-PCR of CDR3 regions. TCRdb passed the multiplex PCR reads through MiXCR, listing each CDR3 protein once. The table includes some 560,000 distinct CDR3 sequences, 16% detected once. The same sample was also used in a study of T cells in Graves' hyperthyroidism and ophthalmopathy.

Sequenced here: peripheral blood mononuclear cells (PBMCs), sampled at new diagnosis, from a patient treated with antithyroid drugs. Source of these receptors: a middle-aged woman with Graves disease.

This clonotype was counted at least ten times. The chain employs TRBV6-2 or TRBV6-3 and TRBJ1-3; D ambiguous. Germline V gives CDR1 MNHEY, CDR2 SVGEGT. This CDR3 is 12 amino acids long. The germline V and J ends were trimmed by 6 bases and 8 bases, with 11 bases remaining between them. CDR3 loop: CASSPDMHTIYF. The DNA of the CDR3 is TGTGCCAGCAGCCCCGACATGCACACCATATATTTT.

This clonotype was picked up many times. V is TRBV10-3 and J is TRBJ1-1; TRBD1 is a possible D gene (5 bases). CDR1 and CDR2 (germline): ENHRY, SYGVKD. The V gene lost 2 bases and the J gene lost 6 bases, with 13 bases spanning the gap. This CDR3 has 14 residues. This CDR3 is CAISEGPRGAEAFF. In nucleotides, the CDR3 is TGTGCCATCAGTGAGGGTCCCAGAGGGGCTGAAGCTTTCTTT.

The table lists this clonotype with many counts. The chain links TRBV11-3 to TRBJ1-5, with D unclear. The CDR3 has 16 residues. Trimming removed 1 base from V and 2 bases from J, with 12 bases in between. The germline gives CDR1 SGHNT, CDR2 YENEEA. This CDR3 reads CASSLVEGSGNQPQHF. The CDR3 DNA is TGTGCCAGCAGCTTAGTGGAGGGTTCAGGCAATCAGCCCCAGCATTTT.

The chain has TRBV5-1 and TRBJ2-5, with 7 bases lining up with TRBD2. CDR3 length: 15 amino acids. The V and J ends lost 0 bases and 4 bases, in that order; junction bases with no gene match: 6. CDR1 is SGHRS, CDR2 YFSETQ, per germline. The DNA for the CDR3 is TGCGCCAGCAGCTTGGGCGGGGGATCCCTAGAGACCCAGTACTTC. It yields the protein CASSLGGGSLETQYF.

The chain's CDR3 is CASSLGLQQPQHF. As DNA, the CDR3 is TGTGCCAGCAGCTTGGGACTCCAGCAGCCCCAGCATTTT. V and J are TRBV5-5 and TRBJ1-5; D remains unclear. V lost 0 bases and J 7 bases, leaving 8 bases between the germline ends. CDR3 length: 13 residues. Germline CDR1 reads SGHKS; CDR2 reads YYEKEE (reference sequence).

This clonotype showed up many times. Mismatch with germline at one junction end may stem from a read error. The rearrangement uses TRBV18 and TRBJ2-7; tentatively, D is TRBD1 (6 bases). Germline CDR1 and CDR2: KGHSH and LQKENI. The CDR3 spans 13 residues. Here the CDR3 DNA reads TGCGCCAGCAGTCCACAGGGAACCTACGAGCAGTACTTC. Translation: CASSPQGTYEQYF.